This T cell receptor (beta chain) was captured by sequencing in a study of T-cell reconstitution after alpha-beta-depleted transplantation in children (dated by TCRdb to 2015 to 2016). At the level of the whole study: Using TCR repertoire profiling, the study quantitatively followed how T-cell immune reconstitution unfolded in children after TCRalphabeta/CD19-depleted allogeneic hematopoietic cell transplantation.

This clonotype came up many times. No cognate antigen has been identified for it. Within one base of it there is no much larger clone, and no base qualities were kept. Library preparation used PCR. The sample was run on an Illumina HiSeq 2500. TCR library preparation used molecular barcoding, with unique molecular identifiers applied to normalize quantification of the TCRbeta repertoire. Through fastp at Q25 and MiXCR, TCRdb rebuilt clones from the public reads, retaining in-frame beta chains. For every CDR3 protein sequence, its rows merge into one entry that carries the most common genes and DNA. The sample yields 400,000 to 500,000 distinct CDR3 sequences; approximately 10% were counted once. Of the sample, 4.5% to 6% falls within the top ten clones. V is trimmed back by 2 bases and J by 9 bases, and the junction contains 7 bases that no gene match accounts for. The CDR3 covers 16 residues, taking in both the cysteine and the phenylalanine. Of all the DNA, just the CDR3 is kept, 48 bases in frame from base 1. The germline V gene sets CDR1 to MDHEN and CDR2 to SYDVKM.

The chain couples TRBV28 to TRBJ1-6; 10 bases in between match TRBD1. Sequencing used PBMCs from the stem cell graft donor, obtained from the stem cell graft. The TCR comes from a human donor who donated a stem cell graft to a child with acute myeloid leukemia. CDR3 sequence: CASSLAGQGRGSPLHF. The DNA reads as follows: TGTGCCAGCAGTTTAGCGGGACAGGGGAGAGGTTCACCCCTCCACTTT. Supplemented by the reference TRBV28 and TRBJ1-6 proteins around the CDR3, the complete variable domain is DVKVTQSSRYLVKRTGEKVFLECVQDMDHENMFWYRQDPGLGLRLIYFSYDVKMKEKGDIPEGYSVSREKKERFSLILESASTNQTSMYLCASSLAGQGRGSPLHFGNGTRLTVT.